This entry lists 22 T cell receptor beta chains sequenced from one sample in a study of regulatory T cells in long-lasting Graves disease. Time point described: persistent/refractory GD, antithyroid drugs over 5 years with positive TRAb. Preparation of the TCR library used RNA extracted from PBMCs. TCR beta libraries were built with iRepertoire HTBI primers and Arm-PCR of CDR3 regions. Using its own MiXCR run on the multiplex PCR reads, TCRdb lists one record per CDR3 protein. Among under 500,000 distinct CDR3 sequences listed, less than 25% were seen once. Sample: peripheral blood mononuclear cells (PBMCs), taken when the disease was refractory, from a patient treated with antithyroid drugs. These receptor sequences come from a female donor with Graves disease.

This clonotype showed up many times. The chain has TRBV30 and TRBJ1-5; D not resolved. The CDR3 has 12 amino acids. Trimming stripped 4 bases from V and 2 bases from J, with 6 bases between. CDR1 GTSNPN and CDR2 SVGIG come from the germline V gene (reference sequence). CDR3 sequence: CAWTSGNQPQHF. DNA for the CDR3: TGTGCCTGGACGTCGGGCAATCAGCCCCAGCATTTT.

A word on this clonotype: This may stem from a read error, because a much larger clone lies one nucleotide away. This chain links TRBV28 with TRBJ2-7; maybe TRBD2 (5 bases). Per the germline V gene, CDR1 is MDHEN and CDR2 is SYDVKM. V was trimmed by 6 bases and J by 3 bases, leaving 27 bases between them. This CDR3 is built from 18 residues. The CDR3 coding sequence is TGTGCCAGCAGGACTACCGACCTCCAAGACAATTTTTTCTACGAGCAGTACTTC. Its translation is CASRTTDLQDNFFYEQYF.

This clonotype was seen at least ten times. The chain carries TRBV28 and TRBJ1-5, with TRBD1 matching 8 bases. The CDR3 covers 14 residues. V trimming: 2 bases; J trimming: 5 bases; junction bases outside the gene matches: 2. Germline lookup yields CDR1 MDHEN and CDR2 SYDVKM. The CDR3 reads CASSLGQGYQPQHF. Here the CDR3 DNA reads TGTGCCAGCAGTTTAGGACAGGGATATCAGCCCCAGCATTTT.

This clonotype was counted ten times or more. The CDR3: CASSQDDRVGTEAFF. In nucleotides, the CDR3 is TGTGCCAGCAGCCAGGATGACAGGGTAGGGACTGAAGCTTTCTTT. The chain has TRBV3-1 and TRBJ1-1, with 7 nucleotides matching TRBD1. Germline V gene lookup returns CDR1 LGHDT and CDR2 YNNKEL (reference sequence). There are 15 residues in the CDR3. The junction had 9 bases not matched to a gene; V was cut back by 3 bases and J by 5 bases.

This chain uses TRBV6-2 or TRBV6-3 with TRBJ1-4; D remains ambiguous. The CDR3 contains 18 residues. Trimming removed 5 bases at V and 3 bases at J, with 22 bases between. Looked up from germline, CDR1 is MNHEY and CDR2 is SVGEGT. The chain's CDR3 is CASSPYARGGSPNEKLFF. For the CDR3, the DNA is TGTGCCAGCAGTCCCTACGCCCGGGGAGGATCGCCTAATGAAAAACTGTTTTTT.

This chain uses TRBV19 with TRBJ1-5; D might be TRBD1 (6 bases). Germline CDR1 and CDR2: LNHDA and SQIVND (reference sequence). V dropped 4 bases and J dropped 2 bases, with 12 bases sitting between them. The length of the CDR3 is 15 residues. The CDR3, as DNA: TGTGCCAGTAGTAACCTACAGGGTGGCAATCAGCCCCAGCATTTT. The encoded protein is CASSNLQGGNQPQHF.

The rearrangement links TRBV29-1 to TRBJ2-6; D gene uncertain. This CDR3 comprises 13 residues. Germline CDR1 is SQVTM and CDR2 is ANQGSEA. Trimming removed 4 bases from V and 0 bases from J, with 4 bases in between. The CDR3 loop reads CSVGISGANVLTF. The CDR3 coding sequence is TGCAGCGTTGGTATCTCTGGGGCCAACGTCCTGACTTTC.

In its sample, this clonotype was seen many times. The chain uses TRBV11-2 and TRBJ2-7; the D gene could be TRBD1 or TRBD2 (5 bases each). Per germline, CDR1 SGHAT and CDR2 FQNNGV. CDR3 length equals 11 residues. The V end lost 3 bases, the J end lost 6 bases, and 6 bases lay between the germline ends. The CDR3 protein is CASSLRGEQYF. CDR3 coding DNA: TGTGCCAGCAGCTTGAGGGGCGAGCAGTACTTC.

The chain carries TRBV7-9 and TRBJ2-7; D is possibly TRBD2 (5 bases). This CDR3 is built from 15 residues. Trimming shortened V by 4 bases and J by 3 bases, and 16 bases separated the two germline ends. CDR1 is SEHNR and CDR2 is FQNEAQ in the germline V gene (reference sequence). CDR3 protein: CASSSGGQPSYEQYF. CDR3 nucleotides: TGTGCCAGCAGCTCCGGCGGGCAGCCAAGCTACGAGCAGTACTTC.

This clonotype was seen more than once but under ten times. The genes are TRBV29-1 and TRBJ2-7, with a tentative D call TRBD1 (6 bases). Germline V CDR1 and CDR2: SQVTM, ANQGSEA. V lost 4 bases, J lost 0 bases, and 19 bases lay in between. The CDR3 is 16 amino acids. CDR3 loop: CSVGPSWGQLSYEQYF. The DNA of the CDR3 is TGCAGCGTTGGGCCTAGCTGGGGGCAGCTCTCCTACGAGCAGTACTTC.

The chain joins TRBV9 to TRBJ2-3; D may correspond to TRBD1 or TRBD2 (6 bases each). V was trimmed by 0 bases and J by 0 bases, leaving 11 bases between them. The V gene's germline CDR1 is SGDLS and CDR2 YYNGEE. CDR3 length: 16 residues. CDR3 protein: CASSVGTGTSTDTQYF. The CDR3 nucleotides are TGTGCCAGCAGCGTAGGCACAGGGACTAGCACAGATACGCAGTATTTT.

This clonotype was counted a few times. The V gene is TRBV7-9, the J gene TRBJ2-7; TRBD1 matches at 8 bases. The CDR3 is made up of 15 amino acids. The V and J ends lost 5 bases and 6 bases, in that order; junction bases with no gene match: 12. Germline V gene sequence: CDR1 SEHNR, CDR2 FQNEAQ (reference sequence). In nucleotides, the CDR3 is TGTGCCAGCAGCCCCGAGACAGGGGCCCTGGGCGAGCAGTACTTC. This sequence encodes CASSPETGALGEQYF.

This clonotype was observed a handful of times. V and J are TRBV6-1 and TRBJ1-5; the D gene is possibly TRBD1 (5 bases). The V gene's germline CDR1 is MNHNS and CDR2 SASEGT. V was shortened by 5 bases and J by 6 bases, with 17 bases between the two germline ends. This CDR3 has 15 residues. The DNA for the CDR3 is TGTGCCAGCAGTCCCCGGGACCGGCGGTCTCAGCCCCAGCATTTT. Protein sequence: CASSPRDRRSQPQHF.

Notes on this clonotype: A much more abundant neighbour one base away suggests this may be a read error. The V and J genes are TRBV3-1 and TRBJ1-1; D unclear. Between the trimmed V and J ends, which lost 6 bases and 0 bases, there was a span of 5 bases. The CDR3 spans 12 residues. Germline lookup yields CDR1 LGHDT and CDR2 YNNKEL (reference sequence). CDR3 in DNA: TGTGCCAGCAGAGATATGAACACTGAAGCTTTCTTT. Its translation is CASRDMNTEAFF.

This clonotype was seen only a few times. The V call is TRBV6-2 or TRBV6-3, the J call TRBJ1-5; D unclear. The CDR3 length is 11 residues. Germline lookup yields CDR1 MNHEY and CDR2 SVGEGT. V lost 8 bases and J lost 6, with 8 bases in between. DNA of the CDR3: TGTGCCAGCCGAGGGAGTCAGCCCCAGCATTTT. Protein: CASRGSQPQHF.

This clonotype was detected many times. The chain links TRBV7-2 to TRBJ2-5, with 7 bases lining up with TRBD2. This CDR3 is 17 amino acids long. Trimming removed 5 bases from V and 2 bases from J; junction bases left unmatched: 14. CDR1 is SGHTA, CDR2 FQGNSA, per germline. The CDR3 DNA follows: TGTGCCAGCAGCCCCTGGGGTAGCGGGTTATCACAAGAGACCCAGTACTTC. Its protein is CASSPWGSGLSQETQYF.

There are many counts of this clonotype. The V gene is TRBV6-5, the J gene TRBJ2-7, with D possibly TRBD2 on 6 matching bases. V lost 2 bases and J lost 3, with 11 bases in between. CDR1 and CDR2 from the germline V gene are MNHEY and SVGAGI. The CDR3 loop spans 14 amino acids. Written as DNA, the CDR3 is TGTGCCAGCAGTTACGATAGGGACTTCTACGAGCAGTACTTC. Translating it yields CASSYDRDFYEQYF.

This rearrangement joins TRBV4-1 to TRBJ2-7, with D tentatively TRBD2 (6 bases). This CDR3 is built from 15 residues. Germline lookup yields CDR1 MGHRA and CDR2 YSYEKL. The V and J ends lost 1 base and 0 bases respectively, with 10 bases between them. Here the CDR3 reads CASSQVRESSYEQYF. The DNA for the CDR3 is TGCGCCAGCAGCCAAGTCCGGGAGAGCTCCTACGAGCAGTACTTC.

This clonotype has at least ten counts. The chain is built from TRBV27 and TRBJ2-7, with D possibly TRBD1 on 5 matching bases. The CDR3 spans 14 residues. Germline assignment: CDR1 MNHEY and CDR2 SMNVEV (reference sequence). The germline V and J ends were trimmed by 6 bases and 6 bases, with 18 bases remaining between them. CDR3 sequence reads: CASRLAAGFFEQYF. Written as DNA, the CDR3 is TGTGCCAGCAGATTGGCCGCAGGGTTCTTCGAGCAGTACTTC.

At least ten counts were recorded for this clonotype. The CDR3 DNA sequence: TGTGCCAGTAGACCTTCAGGGGGCATCTACGAGCAGTACTTC. It yields the protein CASRPSGGIYEQYF. The rearrangement links TRBV19 to TRBJ2-7; 8 bases align to TRBD1. The germline CDR1 and CDR2 sequences are LNHDA and SQIVND (reference sequence). Trimming took 6 bases from V and 3 from J; bases not matched to a gene: 7. The CDR3 length is 14 residues.

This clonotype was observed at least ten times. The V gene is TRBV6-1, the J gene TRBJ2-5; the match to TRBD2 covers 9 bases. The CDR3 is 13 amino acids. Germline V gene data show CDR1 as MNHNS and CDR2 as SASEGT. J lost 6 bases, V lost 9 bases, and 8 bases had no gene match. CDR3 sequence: CASDSGSAKTQYF. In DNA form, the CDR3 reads TGTGCCAGTGATAGCGGGAGTGCAAAGACCCAGTACTTC.

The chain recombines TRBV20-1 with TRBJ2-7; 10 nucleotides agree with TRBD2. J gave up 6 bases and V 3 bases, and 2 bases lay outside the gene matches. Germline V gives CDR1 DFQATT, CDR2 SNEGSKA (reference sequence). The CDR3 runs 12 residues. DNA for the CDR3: TGCAGTGCTAGTAGCGGGAGGCGCGAGCAGTACTTC. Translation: CSASSGRREQYF.